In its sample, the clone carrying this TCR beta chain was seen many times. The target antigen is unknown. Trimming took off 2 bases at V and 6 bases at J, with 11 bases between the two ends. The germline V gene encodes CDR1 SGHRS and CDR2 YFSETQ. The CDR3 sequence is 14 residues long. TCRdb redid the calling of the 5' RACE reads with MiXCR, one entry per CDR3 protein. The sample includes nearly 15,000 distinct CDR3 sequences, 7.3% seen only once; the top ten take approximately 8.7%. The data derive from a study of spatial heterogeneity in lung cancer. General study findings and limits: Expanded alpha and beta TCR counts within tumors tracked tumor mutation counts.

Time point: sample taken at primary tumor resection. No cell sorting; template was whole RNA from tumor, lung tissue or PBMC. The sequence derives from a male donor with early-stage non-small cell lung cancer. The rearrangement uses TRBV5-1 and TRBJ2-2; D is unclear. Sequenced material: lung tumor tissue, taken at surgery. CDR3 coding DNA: TGCGCCAGCAGCTTCGTCATCGGGCCCGGGGAGCTGTTTTTT. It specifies CASSFVIGPGELFF.